The rows below give T cell receptor beta chains drawn from one sample of a study of cytomegalovirus exposure and HLA in healthy donors. Some clones are missing from TCRdb's copy, which holds only in-frame ones; the method was immunoSEQ multiplex PCR. In the table there are some 83,000 clones, 94% of which are singletons. Sequenced input: PBMCs. The receptor source for this set is a woman aged 18 to 35 in good health and CMV-seropositive. The CDR3 runs from the conserved cysteine through the conserved F or W. D genes are given only for firm matches. Expanded clones are given a class, and other clones once, few, many or no size at all.

clone_size: NA; d_call: NA; j_call: TRBJ2-7; v_call: TRBV30; cdr3_aa: CAWSGEAYEQYF; cdr3_nt: TGTGCCTGGTCCGGGGAAGCCTACGAGCAGTACTTC
clone_size: NA; d_call: TRBD1; j_call: TRBJ1-1; v_call: TRBV12-5; cdr3_aa: CASGSGQLPEAFF; cdr3_nt: TGTGCTAGTGGCTCGGGACAGTTACCTGAAGCTTTCTTT
clone_size: NA; d_call: NA; j_call: TRBJ2-5; v_call: TRBV7-6; cdr3_aa: CASRLEGGGGTQYF; cdr3_nt: TGTGCCAGCAGACTAGAGGGGGGCGGGGGGACCCAGTACTTC
clone_size: NA; d_call: NA; j_call: TRBJ2-5; v_call: TRBV29-1; cdr3_aa: CSVAVAMETQYF; cdr3_nt: TGCAGCGTGGCGGTAGCAATGGAGACCCAGTACTTC
clone_size: NA; d_call: NA; j_call: TRBJ2-7; v_call: TRBV7-2; cdr3_aa: CASSRTAYEQYF; cdr3_nt: TGTGCCAGCAGCCGGACAGCGTACGAGCAGTACTTC
clone_size: few; d_call: NA; j_call: TRBJ2-1; v_call: TRBV9; cdr3_aa: CASSAGDPLLNEQFF; cdr3_nt: TGTGCCAGCAGCGCCGGAGACCCCTTGTTGAATGAGCAGTTCTTC
clone_size: few; d_call: TRBD2; j_call: TRBJ2-5; v_call: TRBV5-4; cdr3_aa: CASSLRIGGGAQETQYF; cdr3_nt: TGTGCCAGCAGCTTGAGGATAGGCGGGGGGGCCCAAGAGACCCAGTACTTC
clone_size: NA; d_call: NA; j_call: TRBJ2-2; v_call: TRBV5-5; cdr3_aa: CASSLQGRTGELFF; cdr3_nt: TGTGCCAGCAGCTTGCAGGGGCGAACCGGGGAGCTGTTTTTT
clone_size: NA; d_call: TRBD1; j_call: TRBJ1-2; v_call: TRBV13; cdr3_aa: CASSLGGQAGFYGYTF; cdr3_nt: TGTGCCAGCAGCTTAGGGGGACAGGCAGGATTCTATGGCTACACCTTC
clone_size: NA; d_call: TRBD2; j_call: TRBJ2-1; v_call: TRBV6-5; cdr3_aa: CASSSSGRASNEQFF; cdr3_nt: TGTGCCAGCAGTTCAAGCGGGAGGGCCTCCAATGAGCAGTTCTTC